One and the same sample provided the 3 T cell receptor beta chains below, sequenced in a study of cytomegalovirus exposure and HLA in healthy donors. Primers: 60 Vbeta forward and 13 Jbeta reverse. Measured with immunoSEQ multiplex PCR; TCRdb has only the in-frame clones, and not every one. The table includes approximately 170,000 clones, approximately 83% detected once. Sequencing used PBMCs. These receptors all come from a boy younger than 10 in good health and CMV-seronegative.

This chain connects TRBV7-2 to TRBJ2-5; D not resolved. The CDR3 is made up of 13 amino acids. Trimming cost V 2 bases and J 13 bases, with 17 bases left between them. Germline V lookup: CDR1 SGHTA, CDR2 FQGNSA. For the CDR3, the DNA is TGTGCCAGCAGCTTATTAGGAGTTCCACTTCGGTACTTC. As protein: CASSLLGVPLRYF.

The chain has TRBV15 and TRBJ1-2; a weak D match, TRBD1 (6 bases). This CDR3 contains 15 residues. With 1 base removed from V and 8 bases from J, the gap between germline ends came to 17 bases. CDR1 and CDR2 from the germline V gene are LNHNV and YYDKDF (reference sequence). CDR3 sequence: CATSRGFQGHQGYTF. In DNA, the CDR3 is TGTGCCACCAGCAGAGGCTTTCAGGGGCATCAGGGCTACACCTTC. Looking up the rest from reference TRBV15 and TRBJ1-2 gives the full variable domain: DAMVIQNPRYQVTQFGKPVTLSCSQTLNHNVMYWYQQKSSQAPKLLFHYYDKDFNNEADTPDNFQSRRPNTSFCFLDIRSPGLGDTAMYLCATSRGFQGHQGYTFGSGTRLTVV.

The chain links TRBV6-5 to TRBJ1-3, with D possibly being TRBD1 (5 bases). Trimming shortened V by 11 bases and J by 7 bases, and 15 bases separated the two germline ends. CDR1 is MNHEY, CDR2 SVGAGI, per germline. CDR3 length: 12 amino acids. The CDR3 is CAVRGLGNTIYF. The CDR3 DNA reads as TGTGCCGTACGGGGACTAGGGAACACCATATATTTT.